This TCR beta chain was observed in a study of T cell changes during pregnancy in multiple sclerosis. The length of the CDR3 is 15 residues. V lost 6 bases and J lost 7; bases outside the gene matches: 10. Germline CDR1 LNHDA, CDR2 SQIVND (reference sequence). The data were produced by immunoSEQ multiplex PCR, yet TCRdb's version contains in-frame clones alone and is incomplete. The sample includes around 44,000 clones, about 94% of them seen just once. This sample comprised CD8+ T cells from peripheral blood mononuclear cells, obtained in the third trimester of pregnancy. The chain joins TRBV19 to TRBJ2-7; the match to TRBD2 covers 12 bases. The receptor's source is a female donor with multiple sclerosis, enrolled in a pregnancy study. The CDR3: CASSSRLAGVEEQYF. CDR3 coding DNA: TGTGCCAGTAGCAGCCGACTAGCGGGAGTTGAAGAGCAGTACTTC.